This TCR beta chain emerged from a study of response to subunit inactivated influenza vaccine. Broader study findings: The study's authors posited that every seasonal influenza vaccination enlists few new T cells.

CDR3 size: 12 residues. The ends were cut back, 8 bases at V and 4 bases at J, with 11 bases in the middle. CDR1 and CDR2 from the germline V gene are MNHNS and SASEGT. In TCRdb, the RT-PCR reads were re-called with MiXCR into one record per CDR3 protein. The data hold 500,000 to 550,000 distinct CDR3 sequences, with about 7.6% observed a single time. With respect to this clonotype: Antigen specificity is unknown.

The chain combines TRBV6-1 with TRBJ1-1, with D possibly matching TRBD1 (5 bases). Sequenced here: PBMCs from blood, sampled 23 months after vaccination. This clonotype was obtained from a man aged 50-75 years who received an inactivated influenza vaccine. CDR3 sequence: CASESGITEAFF. The CDR3 DNA sequence: TGTGCCAGCGAGTCAGGGATCACTGAAGCTTTCTTT.